This T cell receptor (beta chain) comes out of a study of blood T cell repertoires in COVID-19. Study background: The study drew acute and convalescent COVID-19 samples from the United States, Italy and Spain. PBMCs, B-cell-depleted T cells, or T cells were the source of the cDNA or gDNA that made up the material.

The V end was cut by 4 bases, the J end by 1 base, with 11 bases between. Germline CDR1 is SGHRS and CDR2 is YFSETQ. There are 14 residues in the CDR3. Authors' processing steps: Amplified reference gene primers provided the basis for estimating nucleated cell counts. Using immunoSEQ multiplex PCR, the repertoire was profiled, and TCRdb retains in-frame clones only, with some absent. The V and J calls and clone size were taken over from that table, and D and trimming were inferred from the DNA. The sample includes about 59,000 clones, around 80% seen only once; the top ten take about 7.1%. This clonotype was sampled from a man in his 60s with acute or convalescent COVID-19. The chain recombines TRBV5-1 with TRBJ1-1; D call uncertain. Sequenced sample: peripheral blood. This CDR3 is CASSPGSENTEAFF. In DNA, the CDR3 is TGCGCCAGCAGCCCGGGTTCCGAGAACACTGAAGCTTTCTTT.